Included here is one T cell receptor (beta chain) sequence, with context. Its cognate antigen is unknown. PCR employed 60 Vbeta and 13 Jbeta primers. Clones were sequenced by immunoSEQ multiplex PCR, and TCRdb holds only the in-frame ones, with some missing. The sample has about 160,000 clones; 70% to 80% are singletons. This sample is drawn from a study of cytomegalovirus exposure and HLA in healthy donors. The CDR3 spans 15 residues. The germline V gene has CDR1 MNHEY and CDR2 SMNVEV (reference sequence). V shed 3 bases, J shed 5 bases, and the junction held 4 bases outside the gene matches. The study's findings and limits: The majority of TCR sequences were rare, yet some public TCRs appeared in many donors.

Sequencing input: PBMCs. The sequence came from a man aged 40-49 years in good health and CMV-seronegative. The gene calls are TRBV27 and TRBJ2-2, with 9 nucleotides matching TRBD1. In nucleotides, the CDR3 is TGTGCCAGCAGTTTGGACGGACAGGGGACCGGGGAGCTGTTTTTT. Protein: CASSLDGQGTGELFF.